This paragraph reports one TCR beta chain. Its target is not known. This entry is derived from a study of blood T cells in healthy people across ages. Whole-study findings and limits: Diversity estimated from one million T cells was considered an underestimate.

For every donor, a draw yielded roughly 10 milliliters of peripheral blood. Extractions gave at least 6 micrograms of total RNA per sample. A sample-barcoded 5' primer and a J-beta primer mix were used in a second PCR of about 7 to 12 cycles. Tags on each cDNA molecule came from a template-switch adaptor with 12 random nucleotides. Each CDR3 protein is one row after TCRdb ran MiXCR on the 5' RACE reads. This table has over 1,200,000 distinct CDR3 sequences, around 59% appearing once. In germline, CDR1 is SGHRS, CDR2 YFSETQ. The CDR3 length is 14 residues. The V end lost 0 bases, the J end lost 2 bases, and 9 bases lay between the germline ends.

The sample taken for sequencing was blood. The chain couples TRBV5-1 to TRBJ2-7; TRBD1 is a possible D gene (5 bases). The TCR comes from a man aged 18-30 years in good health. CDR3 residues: CASSLVPGPYEQYF. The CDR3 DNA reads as TGCGCCAGCAGCTTGGTTCCAGGGCCCTACGAGCAGTACTTC.